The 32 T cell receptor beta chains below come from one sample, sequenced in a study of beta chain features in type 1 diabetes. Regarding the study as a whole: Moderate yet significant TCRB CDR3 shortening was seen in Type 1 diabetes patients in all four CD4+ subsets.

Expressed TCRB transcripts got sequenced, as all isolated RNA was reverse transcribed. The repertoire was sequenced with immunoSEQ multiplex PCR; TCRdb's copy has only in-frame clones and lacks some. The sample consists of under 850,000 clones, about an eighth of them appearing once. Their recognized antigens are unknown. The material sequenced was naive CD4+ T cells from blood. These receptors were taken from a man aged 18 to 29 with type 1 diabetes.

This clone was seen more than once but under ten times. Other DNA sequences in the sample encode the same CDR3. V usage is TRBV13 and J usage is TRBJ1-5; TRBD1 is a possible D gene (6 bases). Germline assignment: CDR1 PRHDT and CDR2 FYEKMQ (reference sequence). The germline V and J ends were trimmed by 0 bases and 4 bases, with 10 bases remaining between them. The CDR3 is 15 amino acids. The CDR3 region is CASSLGQGSNQPQHF. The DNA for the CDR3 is TGTGCCAGCAGCTTAGGACAGGGTTCAAATCAGCCCCAGCATTTT.

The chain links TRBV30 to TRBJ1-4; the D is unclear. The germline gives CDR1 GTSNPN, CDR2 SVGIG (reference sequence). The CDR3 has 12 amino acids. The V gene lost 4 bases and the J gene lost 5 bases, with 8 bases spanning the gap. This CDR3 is CAWNSLNEKLFF. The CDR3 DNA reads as TGTGCCTGGAATAGTTTGAATGAAAAACTGTTTTTT. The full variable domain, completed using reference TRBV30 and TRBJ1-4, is SQTIHQWPATLVQPVGSPLSLECTVEGTSNPNLYWYRQAAGRGLQLLFYSVGIGQISSEVPQNLSASRPQDRQFILSSKKLLLSDSGFYLCAWNSLNEKLFFGSGTQLSVL.

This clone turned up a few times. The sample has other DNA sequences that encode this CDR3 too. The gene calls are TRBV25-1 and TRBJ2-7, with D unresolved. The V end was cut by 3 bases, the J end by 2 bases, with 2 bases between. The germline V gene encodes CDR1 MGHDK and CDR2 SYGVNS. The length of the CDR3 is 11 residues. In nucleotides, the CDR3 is TGTGCCAGCAGTGACCCCTACGAGCAGTACTTC. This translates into CASSDPYEQYF.

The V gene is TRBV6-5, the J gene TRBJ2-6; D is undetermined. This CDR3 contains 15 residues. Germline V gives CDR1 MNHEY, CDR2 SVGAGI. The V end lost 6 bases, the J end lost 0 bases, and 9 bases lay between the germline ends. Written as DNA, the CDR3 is TGTGCCAGCAGAGAACAGCACTCTGGGGCCAACGTCCTGACTTTC. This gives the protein CASREQHSGANVLTF.

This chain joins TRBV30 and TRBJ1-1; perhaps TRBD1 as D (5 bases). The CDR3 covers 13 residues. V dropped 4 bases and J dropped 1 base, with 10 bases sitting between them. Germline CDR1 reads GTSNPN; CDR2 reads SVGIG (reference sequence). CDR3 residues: CAWTGAGNTEAFF. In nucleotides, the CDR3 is TGTGCCTGGACCGGGGCGGGGAACACTGAAGCTTTCTTT.

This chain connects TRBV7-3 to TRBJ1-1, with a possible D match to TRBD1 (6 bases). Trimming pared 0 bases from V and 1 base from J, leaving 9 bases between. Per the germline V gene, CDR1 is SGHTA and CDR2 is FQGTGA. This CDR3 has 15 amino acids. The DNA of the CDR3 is TGTGCCAGCAGCTTAACCGGGACATCGAACACTGAAGCTTTCTTT. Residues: CASSLTGTSNTEAFF.

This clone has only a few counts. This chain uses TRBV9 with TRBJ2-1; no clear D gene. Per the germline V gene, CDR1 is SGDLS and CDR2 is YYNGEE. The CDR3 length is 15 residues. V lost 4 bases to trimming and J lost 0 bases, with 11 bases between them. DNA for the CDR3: TGTGCCAGCAGCCCAGATCTCAGCTCCTACAATGAGCAGTTCTTC. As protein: CASSPDLSSYNEQFF.

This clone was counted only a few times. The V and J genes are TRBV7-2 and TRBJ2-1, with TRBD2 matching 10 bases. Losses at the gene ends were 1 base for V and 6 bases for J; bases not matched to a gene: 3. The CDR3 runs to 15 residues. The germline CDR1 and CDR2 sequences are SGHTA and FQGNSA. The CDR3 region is CASSLGSGGPNEQFF. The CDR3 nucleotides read TGTGCCAGCAGCTTAGGTAGCGGGGGGCCCAATGAGCAGTTCTTC.

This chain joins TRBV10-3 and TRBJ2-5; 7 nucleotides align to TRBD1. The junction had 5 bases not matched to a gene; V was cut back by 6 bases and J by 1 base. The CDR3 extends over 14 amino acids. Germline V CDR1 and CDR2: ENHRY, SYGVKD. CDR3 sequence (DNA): TGTGCCATCAGGGCCGGGACAGCCCAAGAGACCCAGTACTTC. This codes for CAIRAGTAQETQYF.

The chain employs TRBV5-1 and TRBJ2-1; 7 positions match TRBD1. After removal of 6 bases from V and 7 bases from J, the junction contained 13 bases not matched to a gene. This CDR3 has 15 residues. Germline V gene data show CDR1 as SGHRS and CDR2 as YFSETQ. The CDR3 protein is CASTEGTVNRNEQFF. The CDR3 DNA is TGCGCCAGCACGGAAGGGACAGTTAACAGGAATGAGCAGTTCTTC.

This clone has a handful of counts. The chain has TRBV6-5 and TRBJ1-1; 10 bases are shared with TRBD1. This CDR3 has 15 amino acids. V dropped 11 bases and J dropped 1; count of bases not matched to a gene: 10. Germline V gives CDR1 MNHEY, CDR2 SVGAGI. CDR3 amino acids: CARYPGTGANTEAFF. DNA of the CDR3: TGTGCCCGCTATCCCGGGACAGGGGCGAACACTGAAGCTTTCTTT.

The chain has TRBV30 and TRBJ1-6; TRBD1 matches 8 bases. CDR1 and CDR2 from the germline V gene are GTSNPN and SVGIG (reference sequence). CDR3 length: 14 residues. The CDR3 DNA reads TGTGCGGCGGAGCAGGGGGCTAGTAATTCACCCCTCCACTTT. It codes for CAAEQGASNSPLHF.

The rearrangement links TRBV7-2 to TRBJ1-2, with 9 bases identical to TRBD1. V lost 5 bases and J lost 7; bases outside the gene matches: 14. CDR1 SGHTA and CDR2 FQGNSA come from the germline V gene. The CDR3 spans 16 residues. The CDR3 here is CASSPDTGTGPLGYTF. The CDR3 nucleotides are TGTGCCAGCAGCCCCGACACCGGGACAGGGCCCCTTGGCTACACCTTC.

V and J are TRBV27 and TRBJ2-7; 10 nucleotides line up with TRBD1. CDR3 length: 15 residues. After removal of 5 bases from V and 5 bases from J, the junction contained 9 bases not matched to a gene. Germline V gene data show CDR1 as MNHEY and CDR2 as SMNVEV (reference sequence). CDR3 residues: CASSPSRQGAHEQYF. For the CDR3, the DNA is TGTGCCAGCAGTCCATCTCGACAGGGGGCGCACGAGCAGTACTTC.

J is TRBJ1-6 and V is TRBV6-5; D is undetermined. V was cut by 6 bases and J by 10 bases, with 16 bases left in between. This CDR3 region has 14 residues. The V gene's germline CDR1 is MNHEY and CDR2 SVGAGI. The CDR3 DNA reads TGTGCCAGCAGCATCTACCCGGGAAAGTCACCCCTCCACTTT. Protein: CASSIYPGKSPLHF.

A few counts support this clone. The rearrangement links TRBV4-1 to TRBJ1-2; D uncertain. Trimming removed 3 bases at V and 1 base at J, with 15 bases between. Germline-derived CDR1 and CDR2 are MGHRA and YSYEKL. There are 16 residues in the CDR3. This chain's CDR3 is CASSQPRANFNYGYTF. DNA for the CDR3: TGCGCCAGCAGCCAGCCACGGGCCAACTTTAACTATGGCTACACCTTC.

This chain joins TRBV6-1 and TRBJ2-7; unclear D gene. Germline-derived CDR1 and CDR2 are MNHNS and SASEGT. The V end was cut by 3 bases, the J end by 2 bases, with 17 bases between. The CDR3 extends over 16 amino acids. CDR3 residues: CASSDPFFQAPYEQYF. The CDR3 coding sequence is TGTGCCAGCAGTGATCCCTTTTTCCAGGCCCCCTACGAGCAGTACTTC.

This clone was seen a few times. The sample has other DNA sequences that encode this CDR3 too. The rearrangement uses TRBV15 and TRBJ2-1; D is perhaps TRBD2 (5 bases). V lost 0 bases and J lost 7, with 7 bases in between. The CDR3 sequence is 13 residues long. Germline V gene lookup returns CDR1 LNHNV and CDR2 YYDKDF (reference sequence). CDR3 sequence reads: CATSRDPGNEQFF. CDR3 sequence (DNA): TGTGCCACCAGCAGAGATCCGGGGAATGAGCAGTTCTTC.

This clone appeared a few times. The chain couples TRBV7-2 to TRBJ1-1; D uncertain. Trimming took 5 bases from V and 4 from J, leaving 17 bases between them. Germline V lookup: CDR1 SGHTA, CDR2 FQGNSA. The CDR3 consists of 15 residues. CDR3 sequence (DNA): TGTGCCAGCAGCCCTGTCGGTTGGCGTAGCACTGAAGCTTTCTTT. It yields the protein CASSPVGWRSTEAFF.

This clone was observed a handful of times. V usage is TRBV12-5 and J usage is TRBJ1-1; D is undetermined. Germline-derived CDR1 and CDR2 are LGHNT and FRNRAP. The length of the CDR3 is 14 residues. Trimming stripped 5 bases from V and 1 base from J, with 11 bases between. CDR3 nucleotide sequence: TGTGCTAGTGGTCTGGGCGAGGGGAACACTGAAGCTTTCTTT. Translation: CASGLGEGNTEAFF.

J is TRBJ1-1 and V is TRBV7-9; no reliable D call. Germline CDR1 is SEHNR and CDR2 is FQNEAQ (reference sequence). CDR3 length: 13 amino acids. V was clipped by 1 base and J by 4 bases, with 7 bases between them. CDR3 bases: TGTGCCAGCAGCTTAGGATGGGGCACTGAAGCTTTCTTT. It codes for CASSLGWGTEAFF.

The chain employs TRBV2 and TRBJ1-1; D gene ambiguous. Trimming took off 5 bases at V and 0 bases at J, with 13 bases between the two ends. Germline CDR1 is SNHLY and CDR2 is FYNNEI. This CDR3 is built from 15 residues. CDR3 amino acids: CASSPRSGLNTEAFF. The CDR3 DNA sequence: TGTGCCAGCAGTCCCCGGTCTGGATTGAACACTGAAGCTTTCTTT.

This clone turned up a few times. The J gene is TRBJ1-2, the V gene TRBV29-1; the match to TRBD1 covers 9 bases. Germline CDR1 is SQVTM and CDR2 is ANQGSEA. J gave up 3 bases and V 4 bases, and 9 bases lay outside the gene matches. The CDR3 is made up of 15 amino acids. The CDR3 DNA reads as TGCAGCGTTGGCCCCGGGGGACAGGGAGACTATGGCTACACCTTC. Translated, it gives CSVGPGGQGDYGYTF.

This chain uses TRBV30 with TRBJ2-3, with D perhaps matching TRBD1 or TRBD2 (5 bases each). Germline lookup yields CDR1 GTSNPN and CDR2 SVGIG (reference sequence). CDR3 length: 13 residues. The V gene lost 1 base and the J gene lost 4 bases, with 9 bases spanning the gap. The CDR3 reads CAWSALGADTQYF. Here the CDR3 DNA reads TGTGCCTGGAGTGCACTGGGGGCAGATACGCAGTATTTT.

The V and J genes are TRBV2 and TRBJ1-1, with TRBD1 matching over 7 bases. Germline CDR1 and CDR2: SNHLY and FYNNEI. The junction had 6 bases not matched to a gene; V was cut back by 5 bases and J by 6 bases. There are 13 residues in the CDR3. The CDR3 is CASSKTGTAEAFF. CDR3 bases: TGTGCCAGCAGTAAGACAGGGACCGCTGAAGCTTTCTTT.

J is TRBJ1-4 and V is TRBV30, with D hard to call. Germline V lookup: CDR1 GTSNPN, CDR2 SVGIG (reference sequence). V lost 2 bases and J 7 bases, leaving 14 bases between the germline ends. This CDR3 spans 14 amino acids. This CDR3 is CAWSSVPRGEKLFF. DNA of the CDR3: TGTGCCTGGAGTTCAGTACCTCGGGGTGAAAAACTGTTTTTT.

The CDR3 reads CASRPGQGAYEQYF. For the CDR3, the DNA is TGCGCCAGCAGACCCGGACAGGGCGCCTACGAGCAGTACTTC. V gene TRBV5-1 combines with J gene TRBJ2-7; TRBD1 aligns across 8 bases. Trimming took 5 bases from V and 2 from J; bases not matched to a gene: 6. The germline V gene has CDR1 SGHRS and CDR2 YFSETQ. The CDR3 runs 14 residues. The full variable domain, in which reference TRBV5-1 and TRBJ2-7 provide the parts outside the CDR3, is KAGVTQTPRYLIKTRGQQVTLSCSPISGHRSVSWYQQTPGQGLQFLFEYFSETQRNKGNFPGRFSGRQFSNSRSEMNVSTLELGDSALYLCASRPGQGAYEQYFGPGTRLTVT.

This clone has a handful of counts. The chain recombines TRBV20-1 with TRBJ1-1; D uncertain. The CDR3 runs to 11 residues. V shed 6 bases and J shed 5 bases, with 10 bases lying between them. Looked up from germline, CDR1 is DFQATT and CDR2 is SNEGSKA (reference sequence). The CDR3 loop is CSAPGRTEAFF. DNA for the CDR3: TGCAGTGCCCCGGGTAGGACTGAAGCTTTCTTT.

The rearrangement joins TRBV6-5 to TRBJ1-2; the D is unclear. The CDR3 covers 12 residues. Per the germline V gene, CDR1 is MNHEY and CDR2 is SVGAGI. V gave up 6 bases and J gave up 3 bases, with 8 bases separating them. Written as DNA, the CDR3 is TGTGCCAGCAGGACGGGTTACTATGGCTACACCTTC. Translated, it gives CASRTGYYGYTF.

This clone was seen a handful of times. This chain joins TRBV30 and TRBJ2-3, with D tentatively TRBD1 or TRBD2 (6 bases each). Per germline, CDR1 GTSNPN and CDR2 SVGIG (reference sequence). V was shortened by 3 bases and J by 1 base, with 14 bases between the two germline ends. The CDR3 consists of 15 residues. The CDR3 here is CAWSLGGHRTDTQYF. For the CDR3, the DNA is TGTGCCTGGAGCCTCGGGGGACACCGCACAGATACGCAGTATTTT.

CDR3 amino acids: CATSRDLVGVEQYF. CDR3 nucleotides: TGTGCCACCAGCAGAGACCTCGTCGGGGTCGAGCAGTACTTC. The V call is TRBV15, the J call TRBJ2-7; perhaps TRBD2 as D (5 bases). This CDR3 region has 14 residues. In germline, CDR1 is LNHNV, CDR2 YYDKDF (reference sequence). The germline V and J ends were trimmed by 0 bases and 6 bases, with 12 bases remaining between them.

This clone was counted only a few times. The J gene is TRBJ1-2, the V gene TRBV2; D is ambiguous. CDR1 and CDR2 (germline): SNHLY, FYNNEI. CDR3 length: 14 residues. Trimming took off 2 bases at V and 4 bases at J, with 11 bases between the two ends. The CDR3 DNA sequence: TGTGCCAGCAGTGAAAATCGTCAGGCCTATGGCTACACCTTC. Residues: CASSENRQAYGYTF.